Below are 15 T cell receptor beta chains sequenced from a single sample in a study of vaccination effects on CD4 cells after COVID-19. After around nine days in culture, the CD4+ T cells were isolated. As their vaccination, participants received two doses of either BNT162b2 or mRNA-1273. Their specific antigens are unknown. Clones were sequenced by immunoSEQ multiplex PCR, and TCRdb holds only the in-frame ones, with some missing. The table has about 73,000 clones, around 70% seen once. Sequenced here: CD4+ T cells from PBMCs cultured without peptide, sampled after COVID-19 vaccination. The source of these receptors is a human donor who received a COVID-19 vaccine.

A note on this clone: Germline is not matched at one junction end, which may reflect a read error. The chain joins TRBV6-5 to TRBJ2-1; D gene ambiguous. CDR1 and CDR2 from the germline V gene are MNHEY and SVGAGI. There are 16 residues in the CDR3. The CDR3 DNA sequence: TGTGCCAGCAGCTACTCCTCGAGTCAACCCTACAATGAGCAGTTCTTC. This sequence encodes CASSYSSSQPYNEQFF.

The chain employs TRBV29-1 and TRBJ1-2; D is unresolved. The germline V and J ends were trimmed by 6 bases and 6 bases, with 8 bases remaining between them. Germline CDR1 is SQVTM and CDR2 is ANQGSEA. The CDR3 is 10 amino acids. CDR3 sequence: CSVIHHGYTF. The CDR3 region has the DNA TGCAGCGTGATACACCATGGCTACACCTTC. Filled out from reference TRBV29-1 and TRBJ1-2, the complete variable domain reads SAVISQKPSRDICQRGTSLTIQCQVDSQVTMMFWYRQQPGQSLTLIATANQGSEATYESGFVIDKFPISRPNLTFSTLTVSNMSPEDSSIYLCSVIHHGYTFGSGTRLTVV.

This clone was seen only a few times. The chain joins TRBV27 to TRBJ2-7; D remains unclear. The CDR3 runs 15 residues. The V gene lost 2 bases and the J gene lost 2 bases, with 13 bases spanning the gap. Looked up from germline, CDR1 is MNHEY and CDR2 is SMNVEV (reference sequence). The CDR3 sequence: CASSLKGRSAYEQYV. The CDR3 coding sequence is TGTGCCAGCAGTTTAAAGGGCAGGTCAGCCTACGAGCAGTACGTC.

The DNA for the CDR3 is TGTGCCAGCAGCTTATTCCCGCGGCTACAGCAAGAGACCCAGTACTTC. It yields the protein CASSLFPRLQQETQYF. V is TRBV7-2 and J is TRBJ2-5, with D unresolved. The germline V gene encodes CDR1 SGHTA and CDR2 FQGNSA. CDR3 length: 16 residues. V dropped 2 bases and J dropped 2 bases, with 15 bases sitting between them.

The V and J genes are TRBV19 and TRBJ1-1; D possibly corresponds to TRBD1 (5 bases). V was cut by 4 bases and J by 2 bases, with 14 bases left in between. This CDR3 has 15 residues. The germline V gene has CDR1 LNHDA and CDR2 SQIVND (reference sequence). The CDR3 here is CASSTTVASNTEAFF. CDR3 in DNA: TGTGCCAGTAGTACGACAGTGGCATCCAACACTGAAGCTTTCTTT.

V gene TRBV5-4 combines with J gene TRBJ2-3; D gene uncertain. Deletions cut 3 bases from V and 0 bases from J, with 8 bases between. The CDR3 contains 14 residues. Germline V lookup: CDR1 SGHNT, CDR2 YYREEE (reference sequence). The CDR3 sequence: CASSSPQSTDTQYF. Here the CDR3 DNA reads TGTGCCAGCAGCTCGCCACAAAGCACAGATACGCAGTATTTT.

The CDR3: CASSLATARGDAEAFF. CDR3 sequence (DNA): TGCGCCAGCAGCTTGGCGACAGCCCGGGGAGACGCTGAAGCTTTCTTT. The genes are TRBV5-1 and TRBJ1-1, with D possibly matching TRBD1 (5 bases). CDR1 is SGHRS, CDR2 YFSETQ, per germline. The V end was cut by 0 bases, the J end by 6 bases, with 18 bases between. The CDR3 contains 16 residues.

CDR3 sequence: CAWSVTGSPQPQHF. DNA for the CDR3: TGTGCCTGGAGTGTAACGGGGTCCCCTCAGCCCCAGCATTTT. The J gene is TRBJ1-5, the V gene TRBV30; no clear D gene. The CDR3 is made up of 14 amino acids. Looked up from germline, CDR1 is GTSNPN and CDR2 is SVGIG (reference sequence). Trimming left V 0 bases short and J 6 bases short, with 12 bases between.

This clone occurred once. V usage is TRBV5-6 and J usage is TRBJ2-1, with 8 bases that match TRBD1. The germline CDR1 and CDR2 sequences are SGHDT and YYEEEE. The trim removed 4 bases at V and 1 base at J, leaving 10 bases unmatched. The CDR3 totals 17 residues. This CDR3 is CASSPTGTGLSYNEQFF. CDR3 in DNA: TGTGCCAGCAGCCCTACCGGGACAGGCCTTTCCTACAATGAGCAGTTCTTC.

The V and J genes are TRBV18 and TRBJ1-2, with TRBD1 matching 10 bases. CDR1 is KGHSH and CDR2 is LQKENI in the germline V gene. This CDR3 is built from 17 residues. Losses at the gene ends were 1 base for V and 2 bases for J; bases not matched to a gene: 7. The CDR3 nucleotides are TGTGCCAGCTCACCACTACCTGGGGACAGGGGCAACTATGGCTACACCTTC. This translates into CASSPLPGDRGNYGYTF.

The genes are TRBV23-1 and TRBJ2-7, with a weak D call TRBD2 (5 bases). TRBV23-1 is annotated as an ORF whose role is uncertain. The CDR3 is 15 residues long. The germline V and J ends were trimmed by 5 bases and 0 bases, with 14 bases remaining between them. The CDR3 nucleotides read TGCGCCAGCAGTAACCTCGGACTTAGCTCCTACGAGCAGTACGTC. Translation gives CASSNLGLSSYEQYV.

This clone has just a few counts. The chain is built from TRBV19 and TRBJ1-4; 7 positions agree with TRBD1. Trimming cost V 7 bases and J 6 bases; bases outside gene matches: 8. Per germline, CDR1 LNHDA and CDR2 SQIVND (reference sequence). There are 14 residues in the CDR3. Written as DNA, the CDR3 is TGTGCCAGTACCGACAGGGCTCTTCATGAAAAACTGTTTTTT. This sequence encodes CASTDRALHEKLFF.

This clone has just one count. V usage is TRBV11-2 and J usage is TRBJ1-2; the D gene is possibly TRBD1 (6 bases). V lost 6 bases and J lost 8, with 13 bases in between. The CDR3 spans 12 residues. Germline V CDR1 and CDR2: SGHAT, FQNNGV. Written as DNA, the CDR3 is TGTGCCAGCAGTTCAACAGGGTACGGCTACACCTTC. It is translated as CASSSTGYGYTF.

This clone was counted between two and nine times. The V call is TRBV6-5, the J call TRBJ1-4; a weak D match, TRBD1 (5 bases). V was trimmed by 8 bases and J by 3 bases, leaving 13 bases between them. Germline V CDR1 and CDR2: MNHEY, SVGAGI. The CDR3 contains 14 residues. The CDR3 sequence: CASAGGVANEKLFF. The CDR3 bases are TGTGCCAGCGCGGGGGGGGTGGCTAATGAAAAACTGTTTTTT.

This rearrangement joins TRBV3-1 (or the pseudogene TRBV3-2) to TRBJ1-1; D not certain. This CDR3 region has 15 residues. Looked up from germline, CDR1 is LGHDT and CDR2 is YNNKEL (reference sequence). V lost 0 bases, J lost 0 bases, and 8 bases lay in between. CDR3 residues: CASSQDRQMNTEAFF. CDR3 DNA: TGTGCCAGCAGCCAAGATCGGCAGATGAACACTGAAGCTTTCTTT.